This is a list of T cell receptor beta chains from one sample in a study of vaccination and CD4 T cells after COVID-19. The antigens for these receptors are not known. TCRdb itself ran the PCR reads through MiXCR, one entry per CDR3 protein. This sample has about 19,000 distinct CDR3 sequences; around 50% occur once, and the top ten carry about 7%. The sequencing input was CD4+ T cells from blood, cultured in vitro. The receptor set was obtained from a human donor who had recovered from COVID-19. Each CDR3 is given with its conserved first and last residue. D genes are given only for firm matches. Expanded clones are given a class, and other clones once, few, many or no size at all.

d_call	clone_size	v_call	j_call	cdr3_aa	cdr3_nt
-	-	TRBV6-5	TRBJ2-2	CASSYSVGTPLGELFF	TGTGCCAGCAGTTACTCGGTCGGGACTCCTCTCGGGGAGCTGTTTTTT
-	few	TRBV27	TRBJ1-2	CASSLWAGRDYGYTF	TGTGCCAGCAGTTTATGGGCAGGGAGGGACTATGGCTACACCTTC
-	few	TRBV7-2	TRBJ2-7	CASSPYETPYEQYF	TGTGCCAGCAGCCCCTATGAGACCCCCTACGAGCAGTACTTC
TRBD1	-	TRBV4-1	TRBJ2-1	CASSQNQGAEQFF	TGCGCCAGCAGCCAAAACCAGGGGGCTGAGCAGTTCTTC
-	-	TRBV12-3/TRBV12-4	TRBJ1-2	CASSLNFYGYTF	TGTGCCAGCAGTTTAAATTTCTATGGCTACACCTTC
-	-	TRBV21-1	TRBJ1-6	CASSKALYGGPNSPLHF	TGTGCCAGCAGCAAAGCGCTTTACGGGGGGCCAAATTCACCCCTCCACTTT
-	-	TRBV19	TRBJ2-1	CASSIWGLRDRFF	TGTGCCAGTAGTATATGGGGGCTGCGGGACCGGTTCTTC
-	-	TRBV6-5	TRBJ1-1	CASSYAGARAEAFF	TGTGCCAGCAGTTACGCCGGGGCGCGGGCTGAAGCTTTCTTT
TRBD1	-	TRBV5-1	TRBJ1-2	CASLRLARGRLYYGYTF	TGCGCCAGCCTAAGGTTGGCCAGGGGGCGTTTGTACTATGGCTACACCTTC
-	-	TRBV7-2	TRBJ2-6	CASSVNSGANVLTF	TGTGCCAGCAGCGTCAACTCTGGGGCCAACGTCCTGACTTTC
-	-	TRBV11-2	TRBJ2-7	CASSLAAGEQYF	TGTGCCAGCAGCCTTGCTGCGGGAGAGCAGTACTTC
TRBD2	-	TRBV11-3	TRBJ2-3	CASSPGGQPGDTQYF	TGTGCCAGCAGCCCGGGGGGGCAGCCGGGGGATACGCAGTATTTT
-	-	TRBV6-5	TRBJ2-6	CASSYSNFLPTGANVLTF	TGTGCCAGCAGTTACTCGAATTTTCTCCCAACTGGGGCCAACGTCCTGACTTTC
-	-	TRBV18	TRBJ2-7	CASSGPNEQYF	TGTGCCAGCTCGGGGCCTAACGAGCAGTACTTC
-	-	TRBV9	TRBJ1-5	CASSVGVGTLQPQHF	TGTGCCAGCAGCGTAGGAGTAGGGACCCTTCAGCCCCAGCATTTT
TRBD1	-	TRBV3-1	TRBJ1-2	CASSQVGQGNRGDGYTF	TGTGCCAGCAGCCAAGTGGGACAGGGAAATAGGGGGGATGGCTACACCTTC
TRBD1	few	TRBV7-9	TRBJ1-2	CASSRSGGYGYTF	TGTGCCAGCAGCCGTTCAGGGGGGTATGGCTACACCTTC
-	-	TRBV20-1	TRBJ1-3	CSARGVRNTIYF	TGCAGTGCCCGAGGGGTCAGGAACACCATATATTTT
-	-	TRBV10-3	TRBJ2-4	CAISGGDIQYF	TGTGCCATCAGTGGTGGGGACATTCAGTACTTC
-	-	TRBV18	TRBJ1-4	CASSHRDAGWNEKLFF	TGTGCCAGCTCCCACCGGGACGCAGGGTGGAATGAAAAACTGTTTTTT
TRBD1	few	TRBV19	TRBJ1-5	CASSRTGAEGNQPQHF	TGTGCCAGTAGCCGGACAGGGGCCGAGGGCAATCAGCCCCAGCATTTT
-	-	TRBV20-1	TRBJ1-2	CSAWRDHGYTF	TGCAGTGCCTGGAGGGACCATGGCTACACCTTC
TRBD1	few	TRBV27	TRBJ1-6	CASSPGTANNSPLHF	TGTGCCAGCAGTCCCGGGACAGCTAATAATTCACCCCTCCACTTT
-	-	TRBV7-9	TRBJ1-3	CASIPMRSGNTIYF	TGTGCCAGCATCCCGATGCGGAGCGGAAACACCATATATTTT
-	-	TRBV6-5	TRBJ1-6	CASSYSHTGYNSPLHF	TGTGCCAGCAGTTATTCACATACGGGCTATAATTCACCCCTCCACTTT
-	-	TRBV7-2	TRBJ1-5	CASSPTWGNQPQHF	TGTGCCAGCAGCCCTACTTGGGGCAATCAGCCCCAGCATTTT
-	few	TRBV11-2	TRBJ2-5	CASSTQGIQETQYF	TGTGCCAGCAGCACTCAGGGTATCCAAGAGACCCAGTACTTC
-	-	TRBV28	TRBJ1-3	CASREGTPGNTIYF	TGTGCCAGCAGGGAGGGGACCCCTGGAAACACCATATATTTT